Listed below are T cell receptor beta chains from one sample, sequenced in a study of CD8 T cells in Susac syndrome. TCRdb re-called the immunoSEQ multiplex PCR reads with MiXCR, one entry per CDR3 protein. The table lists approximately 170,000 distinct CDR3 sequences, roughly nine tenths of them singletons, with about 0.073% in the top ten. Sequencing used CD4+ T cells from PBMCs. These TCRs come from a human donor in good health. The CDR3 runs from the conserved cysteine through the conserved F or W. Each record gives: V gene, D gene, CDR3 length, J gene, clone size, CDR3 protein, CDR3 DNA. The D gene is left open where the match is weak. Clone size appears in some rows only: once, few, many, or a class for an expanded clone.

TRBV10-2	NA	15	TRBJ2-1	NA	CASSLYRDTHNEQFF	TGCGCCAGCAGCCTTTATAGGGACACCCACAATGAGCAGTTCTTC
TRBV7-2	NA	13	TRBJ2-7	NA	CASSLGIGNEQYF	TGTGCCAGCAGCTTAGGGATTGGAAACGAGCAGTACTTC
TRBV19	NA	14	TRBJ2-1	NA	CASSILVQENEQFF	TGTGCCAGTAGTATCTTGGTGCAGGAGAATGAGCAGTTCTTC
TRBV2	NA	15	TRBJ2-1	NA	CASSDRLAYYNEQFF	TGTGCCAGCAGTGATAGGCTAGCGTACTACAATGAGCAGTTCTTC
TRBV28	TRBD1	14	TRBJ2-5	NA	CASSQGQYQETQYF	TGTGCCAGCAGTCAGGGACAGTACCAAGAGACCCAGTACTTC
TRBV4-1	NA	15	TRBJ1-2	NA	CASTPQDGELYGYTF	TGCGCCAGCACCCCCCAGGATGGGGAGCTCTATGGCTACACCTTC
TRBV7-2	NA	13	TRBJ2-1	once	CASTPGVYNEQFF	TGTGCCAGCACCCCCGGGGTCTACAATGAGCAGTTCTTC
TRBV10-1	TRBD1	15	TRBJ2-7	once	CASSAGQGAQYEQYF	TGCGCCAGCAGTGCAGGGCAGGGGGCGCAGTACGAGCAGTACTTC
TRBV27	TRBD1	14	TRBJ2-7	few	CASSSDRVSYEQYF	TGTGCCAGCAGTTCGGACAGGGTCTCCTACGAGCAGTACTTC
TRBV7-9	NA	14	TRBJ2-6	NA	CAPEWVAGANVLTF	TGTGCCCCTGAATGGGTGGCTGGGGCCAACGTCCTGACTTTC
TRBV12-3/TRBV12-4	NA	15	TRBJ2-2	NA	CASSFSARNTGELFF	TGTGCCAGCAGTTTCAGTGCGCGTAACACCGGGGAGCTGTTTTTT
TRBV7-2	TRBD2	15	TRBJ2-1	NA	CASSHGTSGAGEQFF	TGTGCCAGCAGCCACGGGACTAGCGGGGCTGGTGAGCAGTTCTTC
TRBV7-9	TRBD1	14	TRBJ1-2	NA	CASSFGQGIDGYTF	TGTGCCAGCAGCTTCGGACAGGGGATCGATGGCTACACCTTC
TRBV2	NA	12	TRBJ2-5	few	CASSETRETQYF	TGTGCCAGCAGTGAAACTAGAGAGACCCAGTACTTC
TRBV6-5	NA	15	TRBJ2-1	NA	CASSYSPERTVRQFF	TGTGCCAGCAGTTACTCCCCCGAGAGGACAGTTCGGCAGTTCTTC
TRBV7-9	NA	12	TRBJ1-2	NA	CASSFADYGYTF	TGTGCCAGCAGCTTTGCGGACTATGGCTACACCTTC
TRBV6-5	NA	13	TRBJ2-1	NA	CASSRDRYNEQFF	TGTGCCAGCAGCCGGGACCGATACAATGAGCAGTTCTTC
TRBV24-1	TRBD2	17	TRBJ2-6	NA	CATSARGGSPGANVLTF	TGTGCCACCAGTGCAAGAGGCGGGAGTCCTGGGGCCAACGTCCTGACTTTC
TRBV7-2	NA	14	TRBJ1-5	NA	CASSLVGGGQPQHF	TGTGCCAGCAGCTTAGTGGGAGGGGGTCAGCCCCAGCATTTT